This TCR beta chain was recorded in a study of OX40 agonist ivuxolimab in advanced cancers. The data were produced by immunoSEQ multiplex PCR, yet TCRdb's version contains in-frame clones alone and is incomplete. The table lists 70,000 or so clones, roughly nine tenths of them singletons. Germline CDR1 and CDR2: PRHDT and FYEKMQ (reference sequence). V dropped 0 bases and J dropped 7 bases, with 15 bases sitting between them. CDR3 length equals 16 residues. This chain links TRBV13 with TRBJ1-4, with a tentative D call TRBD1 (6 bases). The TCR originated in an adult with an advanced solid tumor such as melanoma, head and neck, liver or kidney cancer. Sequencing used CD4+ or CD8+ T cells sorted from blood, obtained in a trial of the OX40 agonist ivuxolimab. CDR3 coding DNA: TGTGCCAGCAGCTTAGGTCAGGGGCGCGAATCTGAAAAACTGTTTTTT. This translates into CASSLGQGRESEKLFF.